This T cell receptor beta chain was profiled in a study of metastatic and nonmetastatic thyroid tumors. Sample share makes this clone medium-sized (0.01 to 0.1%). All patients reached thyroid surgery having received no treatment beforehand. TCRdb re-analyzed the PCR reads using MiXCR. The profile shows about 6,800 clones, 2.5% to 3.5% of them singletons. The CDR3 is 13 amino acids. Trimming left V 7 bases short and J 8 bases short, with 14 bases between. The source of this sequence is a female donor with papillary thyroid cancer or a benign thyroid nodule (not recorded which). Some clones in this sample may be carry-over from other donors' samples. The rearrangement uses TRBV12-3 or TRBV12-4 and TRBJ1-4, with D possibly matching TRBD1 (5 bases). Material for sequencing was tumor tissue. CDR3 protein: CASKVGGIEKLFF. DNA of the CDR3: TGTGCCAGCAAAGTGGGGGGTATCGAAAAACTGTTTTTT.